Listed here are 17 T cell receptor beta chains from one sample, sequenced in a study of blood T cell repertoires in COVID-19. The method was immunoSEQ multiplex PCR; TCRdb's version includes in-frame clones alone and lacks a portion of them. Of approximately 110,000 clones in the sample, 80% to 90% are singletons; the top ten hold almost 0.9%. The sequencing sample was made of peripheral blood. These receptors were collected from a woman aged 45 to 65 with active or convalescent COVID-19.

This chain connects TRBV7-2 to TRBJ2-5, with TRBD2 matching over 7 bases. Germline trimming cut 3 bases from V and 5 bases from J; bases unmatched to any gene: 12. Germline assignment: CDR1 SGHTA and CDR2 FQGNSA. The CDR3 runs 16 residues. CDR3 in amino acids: CASSFRTGGGTETQYF. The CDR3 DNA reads TGTGCCAGCAGCTTTCGGACCGGGGGAGGGACGGAGACCCAGTACTTC.

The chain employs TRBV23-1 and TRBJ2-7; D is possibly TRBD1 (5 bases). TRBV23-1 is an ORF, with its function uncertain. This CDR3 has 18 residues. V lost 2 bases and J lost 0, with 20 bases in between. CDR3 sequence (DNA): TGCGCCAGCAGTCAACAGGGTACAGAGCCCCCTTACTCCTACGAGCAGTACTTC. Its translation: CASSQQGTEPPYSYEQYF.

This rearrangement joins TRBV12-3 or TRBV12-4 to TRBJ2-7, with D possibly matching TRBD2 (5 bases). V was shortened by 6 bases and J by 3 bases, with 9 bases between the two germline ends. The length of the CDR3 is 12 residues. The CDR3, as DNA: TGTGCCAGCAGGAGAGACTACTACGAGCAGTACTTC. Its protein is CASRRDYYEQYF.

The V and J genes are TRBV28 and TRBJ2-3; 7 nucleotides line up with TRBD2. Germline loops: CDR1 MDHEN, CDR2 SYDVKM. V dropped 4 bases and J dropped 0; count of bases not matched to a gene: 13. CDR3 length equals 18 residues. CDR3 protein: CASSSQRGWGSSTDTQYF. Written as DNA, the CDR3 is TGTGCCAGCAGTTCCCAGCGGGGCTGGGGTTCTAGCACAGATACGCAGTATTTT.

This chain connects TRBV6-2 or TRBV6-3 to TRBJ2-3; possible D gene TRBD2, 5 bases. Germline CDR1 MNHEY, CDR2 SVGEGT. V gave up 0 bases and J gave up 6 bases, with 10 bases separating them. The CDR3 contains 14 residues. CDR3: CASSYSVRGDTQYF. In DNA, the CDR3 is TGTGCCAGCAGTTACTCGGTACGCGGGGATACGCAGTATTTT.

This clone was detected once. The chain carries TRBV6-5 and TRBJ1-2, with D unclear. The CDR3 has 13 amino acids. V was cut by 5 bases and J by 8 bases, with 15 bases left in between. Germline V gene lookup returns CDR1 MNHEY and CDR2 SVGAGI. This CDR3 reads CASSPKVGVGYTF. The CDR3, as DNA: TGTGCCAGCAGTCCGAAAGTCGGGGTCGGCTACACCTTC.

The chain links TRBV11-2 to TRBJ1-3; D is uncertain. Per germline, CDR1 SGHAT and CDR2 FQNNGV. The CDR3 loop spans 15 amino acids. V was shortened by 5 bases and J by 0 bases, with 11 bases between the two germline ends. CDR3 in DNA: TGTGCCAGCAGCACCCACAGAATCTCTGGAAACACCATATATTTT. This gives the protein CASSTHRISGNTIYF.

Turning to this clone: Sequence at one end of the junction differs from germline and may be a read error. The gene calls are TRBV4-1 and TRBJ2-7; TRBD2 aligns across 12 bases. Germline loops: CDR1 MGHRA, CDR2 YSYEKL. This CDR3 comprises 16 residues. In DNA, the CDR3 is TGCGCCAGCAGTCAAGGACTAGCGGGAAGTCAAAGCGAGCAGTACTTC. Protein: CASSQGLAGSQSEQYF.

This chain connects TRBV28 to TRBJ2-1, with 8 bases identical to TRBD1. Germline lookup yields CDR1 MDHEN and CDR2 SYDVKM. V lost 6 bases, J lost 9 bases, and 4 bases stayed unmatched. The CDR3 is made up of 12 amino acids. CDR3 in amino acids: CASSLQGGEQFF. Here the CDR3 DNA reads TGTGCCAGCAGCTTACAGGGGGGTGAGCAGTTCTTC.

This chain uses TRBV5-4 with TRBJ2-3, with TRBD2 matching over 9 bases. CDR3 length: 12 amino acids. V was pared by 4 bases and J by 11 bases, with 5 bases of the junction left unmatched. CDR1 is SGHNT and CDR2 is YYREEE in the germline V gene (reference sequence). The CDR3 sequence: CASSQGAGGQYF. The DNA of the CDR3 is TGTGCCAGCAGCCAGGGAGCGGGAGGGCAGTATTTT. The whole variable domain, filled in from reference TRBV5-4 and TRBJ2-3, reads ETGVTQSPTHLIKTRGQQVTLRCSSQSGHNTVSWYQQALGQGPQFIFQYYREEENGRGNFPPRFSGLQFPNYSSELNVNALELDDSALYLCASSQGAGGQYFGPGTRLTVL.

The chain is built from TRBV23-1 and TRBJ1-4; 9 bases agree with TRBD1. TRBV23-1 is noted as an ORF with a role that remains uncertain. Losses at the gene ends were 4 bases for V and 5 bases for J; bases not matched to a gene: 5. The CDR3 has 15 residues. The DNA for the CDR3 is TGCGCCAGCAGTCGGGAACAGGGGGCAAATGAAAAACTGTTTTTT. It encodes CASSREQGANEKLFF.

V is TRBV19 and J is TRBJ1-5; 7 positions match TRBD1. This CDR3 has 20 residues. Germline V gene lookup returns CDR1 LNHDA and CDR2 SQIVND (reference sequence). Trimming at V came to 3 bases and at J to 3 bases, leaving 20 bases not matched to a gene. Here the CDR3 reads CASSIIPGQTGPGNNQPQHF. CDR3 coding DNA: TGTGCCAGTAGTATTATCCCGGGCCAGACAGGGCCCGGTAACAATCAGCCCCAGCATTTT. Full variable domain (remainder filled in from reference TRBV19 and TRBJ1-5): DGGITQSPKYLFRKEGQNVTLSCEQNLNHDAMYWYRQDPGQGLRLIYYSQIVNDFQKGDIAEGYSVSREKKESFPLTVTSAQKNPTAFYLCASSIIPGQTGPGNNQPQHFGDGTRLSIL.

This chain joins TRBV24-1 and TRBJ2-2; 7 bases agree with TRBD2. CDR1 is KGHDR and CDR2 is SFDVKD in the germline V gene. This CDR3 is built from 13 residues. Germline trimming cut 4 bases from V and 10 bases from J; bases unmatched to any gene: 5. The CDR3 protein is CATSEGGSQELFF. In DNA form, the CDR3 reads TGTGCCACCAGTGAGGGGGGGTCGCAGGAGCTGTTTTTT.

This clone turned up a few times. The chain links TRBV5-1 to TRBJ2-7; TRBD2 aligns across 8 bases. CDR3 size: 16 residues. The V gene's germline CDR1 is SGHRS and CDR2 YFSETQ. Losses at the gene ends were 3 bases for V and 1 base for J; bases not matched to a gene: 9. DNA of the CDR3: TGCGCCAGCAGCTCCCTCCTTAGCGGGGTGTCCTACGAGCAGTACTTC. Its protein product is CASSSLLSGVSYEQYF.

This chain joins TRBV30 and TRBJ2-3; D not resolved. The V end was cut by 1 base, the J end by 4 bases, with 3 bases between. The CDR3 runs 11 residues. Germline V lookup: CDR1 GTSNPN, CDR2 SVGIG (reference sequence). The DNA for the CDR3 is TGTGCCTGGAGTGGAGCAGATACGCAGTATTTT. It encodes CAWSGADTQYF.

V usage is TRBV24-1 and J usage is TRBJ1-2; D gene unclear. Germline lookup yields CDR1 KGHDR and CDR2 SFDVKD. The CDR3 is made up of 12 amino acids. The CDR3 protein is CATYTTSQVHTF. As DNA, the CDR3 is TGTGCGACCTACACTACATCCCAAGTCCACACCTTC.

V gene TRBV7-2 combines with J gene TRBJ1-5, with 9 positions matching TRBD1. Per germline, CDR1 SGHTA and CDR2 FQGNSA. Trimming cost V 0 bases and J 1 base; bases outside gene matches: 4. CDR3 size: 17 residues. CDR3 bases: TGTGCCAGCAGCTTAGCGGGGACAGGGACGAGCAATCAGCCCCAGCATTTT. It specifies CASSLAGTGTSNQPQHF.